The rows below give T cell receptor beta chains drawn from one sample of a study of PD-1 blockade in mismatch repair-deficient tumors. Libraries were prepared by immunoSEQ multiplex PCR; TCRdb keeps only in-frame clonotypes and omits some of them. The data contain about 84,000 clones, 81% of them singletons. Sequences were derived from peripheral blood, sampled 12 weeks after starting pembrolizumab. The receptors shown here come from an adult with mismatch repair-deficient cancer. Both conserved end residues are trimmed from each CDR3. Fields, in order: V gene, clone size, CDR3 protein. For some rows the clone size is stated as once, few or many, or as a class when expanded; others skip it.

>TRBV7-2|NA
ASSLAQRETQY
>TRBV9|NA
ASSSQTYTDTQY
>TRBV4-2|NA
ASSPWTGETQY
>TRBV30|NA
AWSEGSSNQPQH
>TRBV19|few
ASMGYANEKLF
>TRBV7-2|NA
ASSLAFVREYNEQF
>TRBV6-5|NA
ASRDRANTEAF
>TRBV19|NA
ASRKIRGRNEKLF
>TRBV25-1|NA
ASNRNGGVNTEAF
>TRBV9|few
ASSVVAGGSYEQY
>TRBV5-6|NA
ASSGDGGLYGYT
>TRBV5-6|NA
ASSFSGLRNTEAF
>TRBV6-5|NA
ASSYTRDSLEAF
>TRBV4-1|NA
ASSPRTSGANTGELF
>TRBV7-9|NA
ASSFRASGSYSYNEQF
>TRBV7-9|NA
ASTTGLGNTEAF
>TRBV30|NA
AWRPSGSSHEQY
>TRBV6-1|NA
ASSDSTDTQY
>TRBV4-3|NA
ASSQGWSGAYEQY
>TRBV6-5|NA
ASTNGAGYT
>TRBV5-6|NA
ASSSPGSRGSSYEQY
>TRBV7-9|NA
ASTSRGRGPSYGYT
>TRBV5-1|NA
ASSEGASQNYGYT
>TRBV2|NA
ARERQDQYDEQF
>TRBV13|NA
ASSSGAGQDYEQY
>TRBV5-4|NA
ASSPGTSGSYEQF
>TRBV7-9|NA
ASSGRAQGEATKNIQY
>TRBV7-9|NA
ASSHRTSGRSGELF
>TRBV6-1|NA
ASSVPGDGQPQH
>TRBV7-9|NA
ASSLMDRVIFRGEKLF
>TRBV14|NA
ASSQVGSGRVREQF
>TRBV5-1|NA
ASSSGDGMRTEAF
>TRBV29-1|NA
SVVAGAPYGYT
>TRBV4-2|NA
ASSQGFSSKQF
>TRBV7-2|NA
ASSSRTSGRSSTDTQY
>TRBV6-6|NA
ASSRQLANEQF
>TRBV5-4|NA
ASSLRKLAGYTDTQY
>TRBV5-8|NA
ASSSTSGVSYEQY
>TRBV29-1|NA
SAGGTSGRVDTQY
>TRBV11-2|NA
ASSSVYFAEQF
>TRBV7-8|NA
ASSAGTSGYEQY
>TRBV11-2|NA
ASSLGTGANVLT
>TRBV13|once
ASSLAVTGATEAF
>TRBV9|NA
ASSTRQGGYSEQF
>TRBV27|NA
ASSLGPWGTQY
>TRBV30|NA
AWRDTGGGEKLF
>TRBV6-5|NA
ASSYEDRETQY
>TRBV7-9|few
ASSLLGGYGYT